This is a list of T cell receptor beta chains from one sample in a study of blood T cell repertoires in COVID-19. This table comes from immunoSEQ multiplex PCR, and its TCRdb copy is limited to in-frame clones, with some not included. The data contain roughly 170,000 clones, more than 75% of them singletons. The sequencing sample was made of peripheral blood. Receptors were obtained from an older woman with COVID-19, enrolled during active disease. Both conserved end residues are part of each CDR3. D genes are given only for firm matches. Clone sizes are given selectively: once, few, many, or a class where the clone is expanded.

size	V	J	D	CDR3	DNA
NA	TRBV18	TRBJ2-7	NA	CASSTTETYEQYF	TGTGCCAGCTCAACGACAGAAACCTACGAGCAGTACTTC
once	TRBV30	TRBJ2-3	NA	CAWSVGIGDTQYF	TGTGCCTGGAGTGTCGGGATTGGTGATACGCAGTATTTT
NA	TRBV5-1	TRBJ2-3	TRBD2	CASSGGGRDWDTQYF	TGCGCCAGCAGCGGTGGCGGGAGGGACTGGGATACGCAGTATTTT
NA	TRBV28	TRBJ1-2	TRBD1	CASSALDRGENGYTF	TGTGCCAGCAGTGCCCTTGACAGGGGAGAAAATGGCTACACCTTC
once	TRBV12-3/TRBV12-4	TRBJ2-7	TRBD1	CASKATGYGEQYF	TGTGCCAGCAAAGCGACAGGGTACGGCGAGCAGTACTTC
NA	TRBV3-1/TRBV3-2	TRBJ2-1	NA	CASSQDRYNEQFF	TGTGCCAGCAGCCAAGATCGGTACAATGAGCAGTTCTTC
NA	TRBV6-5	TRBJ1-2	TRBD1	CASSQGALTYGYTF	TGTGCCAGCAGCCAGGGGGCCCTTACTTATGGCTACACCTTC
NA	TRBV5-1	TRBJ1-4	NA	CASSLEGRANEKLFF	TGCGCCAGCAGCTTGGAAGGCAGGGCCAATGAAAAACTGTTTTTT
few	TRBV30	TRBJ2-7	NA	CAWAGGDSGNSYEQYF	TGTGCCTGGGCAGGGGGTGATAGCGGTAACTCCTACGAGCAGTACTTC
NA	TRBV7-2	TRBJ2-7	TRBD1	CASSLGTGTYEQYF	TGTGCCAGCAGCTTAGGGACAGGTACCTACGAGCAGTACTTC
NA	TRBV18	TRBJ1-2	NA	CASSRQTDGYTF	TGTGCCAGCTCACGACAGACAGATGGCTACACCTTC
NA	TRBV19	TRBJ2-7	NA	CASSTAAGRAYEQYF	TGTGCCAGTAGTACGGCCGCGGGGCGGGCCTACGAGCAGTACTTC
NA	TRBV19	TRBJ1-1	TRBD1	CASRLAGTGGTEAFF	TGTGCCAGTAGGCTCGCCGGGACAGGGGGTACTGAAGCTTTCTTT
NA	TRBV11-2	TRBJ2-7	TRBD1	CASSPRTGVEEQYF	TGTGCCAGCAGCCCCCGGACAGGGGTCGAGGAGCAGTACTTC
NA	TRBV28	TRBJ2-3	TRBD1	CASRGPGTASTDTQYF	TGTGCCAGCAGGGGGCCCGGGACAGCTAGCACAGATACGCAGTATTTT
few	TRBV19	TRBJ1-4	TRBD1	CASSIPGQGSRNEKLFF	TGTGCCAGTAGTATACCGGGACAGGGGTCCCGTAATGAAAAACTGTTTTTT
NA	TRBV30	TRBJ1-6	NA	CAWSGSSYNSPLHF	TGTGCCTGGTCTGGGAGCTCCTATAATTCACCCCTCCACTTT
NA	TRBV19	TRBJ2-2	NA	CASNKPSGELFF	TGTGCCAGTAACAAACCTTCCGGGGAGCTGTTTTTT
NA	TRBV29-1	TRBJ2-7	TRBD1	CSAETGGNEQYF	TGCAGCGCTGAGACAGGGGGCAACGAGCAGTACTTC
many	TRBV20-1	TRBJ2-1	NA	CSASPPNYYVGNEQFF	TGCAGTGCTAGTCCCCCTAATTACTATGTCGGCAATGAGCAGTTCTTC
NA	TRBV7-8	TRBJ1-2	NA	CASSLDGGGALHYGYTF	TGTGCCAGCAGCTTAGACGGAGGGGGGGCGTTACACTATGGCTACACCTTC
NA	TRBV30	TRBJ1-1	TRBD1	CAWIGQGRTEAFF	TGTGCCTGGATCGGACAGGGAAGGACTGAAGCTTTCTTT
NA	TRBV7-2	TRBJ2-3	NA	CASSLFDYTTDTQYF	TGTGCCAGCAGCTTATTTGACTATACCACAGATACGCAGTATTTT
NA	TRBV5-1	TRBJ1-1	NA	CASSLGVFRDPFFRSTEAFF	TGCGCCAGCAGCTTGGGGGTATTTCGGGATCCCTTTTTTAGGAGCACTGAAGCTTTCTTT
NA	TRBV6-5	TRBJ1-3	NA	CASKRSSGNTIYF	TGTGCCAGCAAGAGGTCGTCCGGAAACACCATATATTTT
once	TRBV2	TRBJ2-7	TRBD2	CASSVASGRALNEQYF	TGTGCCAGCAGTGTAGCTAGCGGGAGGGCCCTGAACGAGCAGTACTTC
NA	TRBV7-2	TRBJ1-4	TRBD1	CASSLDRGISEKLFF	TGTGCCAGCAGCTTAGACAGGGGGATCAGTGAAAAACTGTTTTTT
once	TRBV9	TRBJ2-3	NA	CASSVEPGTQYF	TGTGCCAGCAGCGTAGAGCCGGGGACGCAGTATTTT
NA	TRBV18	TRBJ2-1	TRBD2	CASSPPSGAYNEQFF	TGTGCCAGCTCACCTCCTAGCGGGGCCTACAATGAGCAGTTCTTC
NA	TRBV9	TRBJ1-5	NA	CASSAGGRVNQPQHF	TGTGCCAGCAGCGCGGGAGGCAGGGTAAATCAGCCCCAGCATTTT
NA	TRBV19	TRBJ2-5	TRBD1	CASGQGRTQYF	TGTGCCAGTGGACAGGGGAGGACCCAGTACTTC
NA	TRBV5-1	TRBJ2-7	NA	CASSLRDTAYEQYF	TGCGCCAGCAGCCTCCGGGACACGGCCTACGAGCAGTACTTC
NA	TRBV4-1	TRBJ1-1	NA	CASSQVRSTEAFF	TGCGCCAGCAGCCAAGTCCGGTCCACTGAAGCTTTCTTT
NA	TRBV24-1	TRBJ2-1	NA	CATSTSLGTEQFF	TGTGCCACCTCCACTAGCCTGGGTACTGAGCAGTTCTTC
NA	TRBV6-2/TRBV6-3	TRBJ2-7	NA	CASSQLPLRKYF	TGTGCCAGCAGTCAACTCCCACTGAGGAAGTACTTC
NA	TRBV7-8	TRBJ1-4	NA	CASSLNRVNEKLFF	TGTGCCAGCAGCTTAAACAGGGTTAATGAAAAACTGTTTTTT
NA	TRBV28	TRBJ2-7	TRBD1	CASTNVQGSEQYF	TGTGCCAGCACTAACGTACAGGGGTCCGAGCAGTACTTC
NA	TRBV6-5	TRBJ2-1	TRBD2	CASSYSRSSGKNEQFF	TGTGCCAGCAGTTACTCGAGGTCTAGCGGGAAGAATGAGCAGTTCTTC
NA	TRBV9	TRBJ2-4	NA	CASSVGFESWAKNIQYF	TGTGCCAGCAGCGTAGGATTCGAGAGCTGGGCCAAAAACATTCAGTACTTC
NA	TRBV10-3	TRBJ1-5	TRBD1	CAISDRGNQPQHF	TGTGCCATCAGCGACAGGGGCAATCAGCCCCAGCATTTT
NA	TRBV5-1	TRBJ2-7	TRBD2	CASRPGTSGTEQYF	TGCGCCAGCAGACCCGGGACTAGCGGGACCGAGCAGTACTTC
NA	TRBV18	TRBJ2-7	TRBD2	CASSPPYSGSYEQYF	TGTGCCAGCTCACCACCTTATAGCGGGAGTTACGAGCAGTACTTC
NA	TRBV4-1	TRBJ2-7	TRBD2	CASSLSGTSGSDEQYF	TGCGCCAGCAGCCTCTCCGGGACTAGCGGGAGTGACGAGCAGTACTTC
NA	TRBV28	TRBJ1-4	NA	CASTDGQISEKLFF	TGTGCCAGCACTGATGGGCAGATAAGTGAAAAACTGTTTTTT
NA	TRBV6-5	TRBJ1-5	NA	CASSPSLSNQPQHF	TGTGCCAGCAGTCCCAGTCTTAGCAATCAGCCCCAGCATTTT
NA	TRBV4-3	TRBJ2-7	NA	CASSPQASSYEQYF	TGCGCCAGCAGCCCGCAGGCCAGCTCCTACGAGCAGTACTTC
NA	TRBV2	TRBJ1-1	NA	CASSSDRNTEAFF	TGTGCCAGCAGTTCGGACAGGAACACTGAAGCTTTCTTT
NA	TRBV13	TRBJ2-3	TRBD2	CASSSSREGGDTQYF	TGTGCCAGCAGTTCGTCGCGGGAGGGGGGAGATACGCAGTATTTT
NA	TRBV5-1	TRBJ1-2	NA	CASSPGFTNYGYTF	TGCGCCAGCAGCCCAGGGTTCACTAACTATGGCTACACCTTC